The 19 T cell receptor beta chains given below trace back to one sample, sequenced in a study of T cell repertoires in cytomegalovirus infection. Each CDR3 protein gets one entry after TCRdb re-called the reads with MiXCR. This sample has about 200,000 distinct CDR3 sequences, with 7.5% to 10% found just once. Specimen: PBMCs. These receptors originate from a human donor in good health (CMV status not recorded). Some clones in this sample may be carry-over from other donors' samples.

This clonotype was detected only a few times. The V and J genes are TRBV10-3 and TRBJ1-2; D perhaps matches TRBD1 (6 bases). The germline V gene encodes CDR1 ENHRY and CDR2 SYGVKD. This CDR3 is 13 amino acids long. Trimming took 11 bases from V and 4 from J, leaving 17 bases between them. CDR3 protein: CAANPGDFYGYTF. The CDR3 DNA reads TGTGCCGCGAACCCAGGGGATTTCTATGGCTACACCTTC.

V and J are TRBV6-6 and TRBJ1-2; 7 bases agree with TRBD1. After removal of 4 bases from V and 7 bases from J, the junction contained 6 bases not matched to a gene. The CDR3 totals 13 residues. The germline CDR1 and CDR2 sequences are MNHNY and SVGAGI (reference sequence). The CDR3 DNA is TGTGCCAGCAGTTTAGGGGGCGAGCTTGGCTACACCTTC. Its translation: CASSLGGELGYTF.

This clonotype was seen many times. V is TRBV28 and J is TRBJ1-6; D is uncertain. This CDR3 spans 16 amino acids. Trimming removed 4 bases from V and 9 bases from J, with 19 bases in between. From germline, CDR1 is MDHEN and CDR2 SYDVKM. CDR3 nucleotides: TGTGCCAGCAGTTCTATCAGCTTCGGGGAAAGTTCACCCCTCCACTTT. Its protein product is CASSSISFGESSPLHF.

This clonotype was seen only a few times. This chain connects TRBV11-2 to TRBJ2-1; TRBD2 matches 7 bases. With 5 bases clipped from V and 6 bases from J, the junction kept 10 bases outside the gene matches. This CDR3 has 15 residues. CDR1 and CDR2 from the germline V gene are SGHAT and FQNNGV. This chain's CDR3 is CASSAFLREGNEQFF. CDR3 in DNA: TGTGCCAGCAGCGCTTTCCTCAGGGAGGGCAATGAGCAGTTCTTC.

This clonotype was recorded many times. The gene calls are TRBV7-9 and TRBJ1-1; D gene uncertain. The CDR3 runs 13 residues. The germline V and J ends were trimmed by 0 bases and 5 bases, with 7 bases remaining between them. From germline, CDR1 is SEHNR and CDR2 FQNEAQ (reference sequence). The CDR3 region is CASSLATGTEAFF. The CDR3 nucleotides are TGTGCCAGCAGCTTAGCGACGGGGACTGAAGCTTTCTTT. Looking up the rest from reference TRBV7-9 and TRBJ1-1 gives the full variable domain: DTGVSQNPRHKITKRGQNVTFRCDPISEHNRLYWYRQTLGQGPEFLTYFQNEAQLEKSRLLSDRFSAERPKGSFSTLEIQRTEQGDSAMYLCASSLATGTEAFFGQGTRLTVV.

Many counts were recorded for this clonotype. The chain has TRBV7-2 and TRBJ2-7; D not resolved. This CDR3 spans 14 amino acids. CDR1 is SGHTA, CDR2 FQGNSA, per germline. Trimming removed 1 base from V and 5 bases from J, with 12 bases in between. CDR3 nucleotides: TGTGCCAGCAGCTTAGGTGTCGGACCAGACGAGCAGTACTTC. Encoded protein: CASSLGVGPDEQYF.

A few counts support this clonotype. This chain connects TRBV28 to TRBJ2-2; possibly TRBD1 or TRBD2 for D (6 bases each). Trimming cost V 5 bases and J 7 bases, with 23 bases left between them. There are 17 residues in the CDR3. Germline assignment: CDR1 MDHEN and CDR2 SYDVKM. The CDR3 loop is CASSAGPSDRYDGELFF. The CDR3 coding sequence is TGTGCCAGCAGTGCGGGACCTTCGGACAGATATGACGGGGAGCTGTTTTTT.

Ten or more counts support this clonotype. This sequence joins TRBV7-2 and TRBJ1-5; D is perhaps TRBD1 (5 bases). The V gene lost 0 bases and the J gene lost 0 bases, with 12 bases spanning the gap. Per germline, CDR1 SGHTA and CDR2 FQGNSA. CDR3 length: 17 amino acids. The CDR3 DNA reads TGTGCCAGCAGCTTAGCGCGGACATCCTATAGCAATCAGCCCCAGCATTTT. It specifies CASSLARTSYSNQPQHF.

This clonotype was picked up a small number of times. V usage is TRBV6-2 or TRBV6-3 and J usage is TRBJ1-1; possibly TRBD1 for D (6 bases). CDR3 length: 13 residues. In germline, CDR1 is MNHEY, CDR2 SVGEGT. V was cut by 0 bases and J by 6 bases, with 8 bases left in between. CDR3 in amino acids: CASSYSGGPEAFF. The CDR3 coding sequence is TGTGCCAGCAGTTACTCTGGGGGGCCTGAAGCTTTCTTT.

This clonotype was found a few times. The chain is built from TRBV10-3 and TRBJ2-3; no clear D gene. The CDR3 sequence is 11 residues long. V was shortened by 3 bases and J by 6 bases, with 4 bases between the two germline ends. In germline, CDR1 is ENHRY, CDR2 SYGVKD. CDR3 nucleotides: TGTGCCATCAGTGATCTGGATACGCAGTATTTT. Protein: CAISDLDTQYF.

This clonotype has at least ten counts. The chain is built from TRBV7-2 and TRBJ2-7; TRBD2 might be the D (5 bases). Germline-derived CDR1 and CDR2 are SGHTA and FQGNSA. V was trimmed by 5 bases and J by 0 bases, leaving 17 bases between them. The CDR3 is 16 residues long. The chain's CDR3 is CASSRRVDGNSYEQYF. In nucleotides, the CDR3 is TGTGCCAGCAGCCGAAGGGTGGACGGGAACTCCTACGAGCAGTACTTC. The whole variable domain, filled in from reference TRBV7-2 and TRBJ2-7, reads GAGVSQSPSNKVTEKGKDVELRCDPISGHTALYWYRQSLGQGLEFLIYFQGNSAPDKSGLPSDRFSAERTGGSVSTLTIQRTQQEDSAVYLCASSRRVDGNSYEQYFGPGTRLTVT.

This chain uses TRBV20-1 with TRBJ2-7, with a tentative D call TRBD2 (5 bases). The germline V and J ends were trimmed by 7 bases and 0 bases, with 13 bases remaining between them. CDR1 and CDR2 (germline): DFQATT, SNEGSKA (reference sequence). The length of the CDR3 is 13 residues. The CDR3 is CSESGIHSYEQYF. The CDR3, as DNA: TGCAGTGAGTCGGGGATTCACTCCTACGAGCAGTACTTC.

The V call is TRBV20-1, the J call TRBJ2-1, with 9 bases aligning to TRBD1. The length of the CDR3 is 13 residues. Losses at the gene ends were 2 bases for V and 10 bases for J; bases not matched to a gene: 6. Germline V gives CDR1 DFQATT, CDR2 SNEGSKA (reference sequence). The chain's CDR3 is CSARTGQGREQFF. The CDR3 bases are TGCAGTGCTAGAACGGGACAGGGAAGGGAGCAGTTCTTC.

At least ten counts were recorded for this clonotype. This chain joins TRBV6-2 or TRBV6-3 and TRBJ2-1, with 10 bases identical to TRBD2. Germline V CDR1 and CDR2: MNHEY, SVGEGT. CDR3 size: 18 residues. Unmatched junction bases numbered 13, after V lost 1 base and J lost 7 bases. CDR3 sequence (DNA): TGTGCCAGCAGTTACTGGAAGTCTAGCGGGAGAGTCAGGAATGAGCAGTTCTTC. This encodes CASSYWKSSGRVRNEQFF.

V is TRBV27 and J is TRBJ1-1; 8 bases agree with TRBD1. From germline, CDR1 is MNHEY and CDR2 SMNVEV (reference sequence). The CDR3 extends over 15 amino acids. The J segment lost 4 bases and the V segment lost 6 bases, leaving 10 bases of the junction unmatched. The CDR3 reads CASSSLQGGFTEAFF. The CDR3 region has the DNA TGTGCCAGCAGCTCCTTACAGGGGGGGTTCACTGAAGCTTTCTTT.

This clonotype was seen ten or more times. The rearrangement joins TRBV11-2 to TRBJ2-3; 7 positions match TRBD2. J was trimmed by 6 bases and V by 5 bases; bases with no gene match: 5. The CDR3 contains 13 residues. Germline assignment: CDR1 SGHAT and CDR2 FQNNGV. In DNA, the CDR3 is TGTGCCAGCAGCAAAGGGGAGGGCGATACGCAGTATTTT. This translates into CASSKGEGDTQYF. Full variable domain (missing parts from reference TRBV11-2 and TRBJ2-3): EAGVAQSPRYKIIEKRQSVAFWCNPISGHATLYWYQQILGQGPKLLIQFQNNGVVDDSQLPKDRFSAERLKGVDSTLKIQPAKLEDSAVYLCASSKGEGDTQYFGPGTRLTVL.

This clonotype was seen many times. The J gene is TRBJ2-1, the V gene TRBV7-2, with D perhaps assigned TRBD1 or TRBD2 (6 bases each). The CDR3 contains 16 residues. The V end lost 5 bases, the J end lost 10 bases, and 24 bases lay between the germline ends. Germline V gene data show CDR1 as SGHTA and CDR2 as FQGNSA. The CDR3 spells CASSPGGRDWGTEQFF. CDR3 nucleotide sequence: TGTGCCAGCAGCCCTGGGGGGCGGGACTGGGGGACGGAGCAGTTCTTC.

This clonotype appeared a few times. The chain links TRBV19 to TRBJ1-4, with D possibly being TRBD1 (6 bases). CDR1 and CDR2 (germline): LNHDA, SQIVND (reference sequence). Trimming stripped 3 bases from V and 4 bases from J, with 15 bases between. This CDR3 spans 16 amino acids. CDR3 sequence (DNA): TGTGCCAGTAGTATTCGCCGGGGGCAGAATAATGAAAAACTGTTTTTT. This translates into CASSIRRGQNNEKLFF.

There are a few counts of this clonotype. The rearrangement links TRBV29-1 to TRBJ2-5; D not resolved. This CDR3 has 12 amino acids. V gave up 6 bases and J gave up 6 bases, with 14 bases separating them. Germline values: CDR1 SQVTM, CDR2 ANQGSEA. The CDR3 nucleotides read TGCAGCGTCCTGCAAGGGTCCCAGACCCAGTACTTC. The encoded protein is CSVLQGSQTQYF.